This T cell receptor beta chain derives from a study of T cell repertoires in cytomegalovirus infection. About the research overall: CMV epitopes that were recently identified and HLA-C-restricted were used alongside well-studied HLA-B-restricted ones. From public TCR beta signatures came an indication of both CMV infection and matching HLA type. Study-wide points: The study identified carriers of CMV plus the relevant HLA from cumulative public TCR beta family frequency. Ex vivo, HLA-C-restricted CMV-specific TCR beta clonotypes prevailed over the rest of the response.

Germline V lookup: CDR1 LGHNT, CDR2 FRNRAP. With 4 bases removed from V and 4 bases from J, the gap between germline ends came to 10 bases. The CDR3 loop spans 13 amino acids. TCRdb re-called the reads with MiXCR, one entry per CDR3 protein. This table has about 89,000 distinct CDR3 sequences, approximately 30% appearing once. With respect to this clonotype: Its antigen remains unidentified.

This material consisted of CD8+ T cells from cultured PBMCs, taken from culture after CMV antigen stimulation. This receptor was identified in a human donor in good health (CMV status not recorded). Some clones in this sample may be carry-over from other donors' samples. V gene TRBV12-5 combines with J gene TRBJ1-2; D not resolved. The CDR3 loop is CASGSSVVYGYTF. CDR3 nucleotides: TGTGCTAGTGGTTCCTCGGTCGTCTATGGCTACACCTTC. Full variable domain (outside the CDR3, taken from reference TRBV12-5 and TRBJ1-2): DARVTQTPRHKVTEMGQEVTMRCQPILGHNTVFWYRQTMMQGLELLAYFRNRAPLDDSGMPKDRFSAEMPDATLATLKIQPSEPRDSAVYFCASGSSVVYGYTFGSGTRLTVV.